The clone carrying this T cell receptor beta chain appeared a few times. The antigen is unknown. The table came from immunoSEQ multiplex PCR; TCRdb's copy has only in-frame clones and leaves some out. The sample holds about 100,000 clones, 85% to 95% seen once. The data belong to a study of T cell responses to AZD1222 COVID-19 vaccine. Study-wide findings and caveats: Increased Spike-specific TCR breadth and depth were observed after two AZD1222 doses. The study found vaccine-associated CD4 TCRs spanning spike, dominant at 160-218 and 743-854. The donors showed a predominance of white British ancestry and of females, with possible underestimation of clonal diversity.

CDR3 size: 14 residues. Germline V gene lookup returns CDR1 MRHNA and CDR2 SNTAGT. Trimming stripped 6 bases from V and 3 bases from J, with 14 bases between. V gene TRBV6-4 combines with J gene TRBJ1-2; weak D call: TRBD1 (6 bases). This clonotype was obtained from an adult in good health. Material: peripheral blood, obtained on day 0 of AZD1222 vaccination. The CDR3 loop reads CASRQDSPDYGYTF. The CDR3 DNA follows: TGTGCCAGCAGACAGGACAGCCCTGACTATGGCTACACCTTC.